The rows below give T cell receptor beta chains drawn from one sample of a study of T cell responses to AZD1222 COVID-19 vaccine. Measured with immunoSEQ multiplex PCR; TCRdb has only the in-frame clones, and not every one. This sample yields 100,000 to 150,000 clones, of which approximately 90% are seen a single time; 13% to 15% belongs to the top ten. The input for sequencing was peripheral blood, taken on day 0 of AZD1222 vaccination. The receptors stem from an adult in good health. The CDR3 runs from the conserved cysteine through the conserved F or W. Fields, in order: D gene, clone size, V gene, J gene, CDR3 DNA, CDR3 protein. A D gene is named only where the DNA matches it firmly. The size field is filled for only some rows; it gives once, few, many or a size class.

.	.	TRBV2	TRBJ1-5	TGTGCCAGCACATCGGAAACAGGAAATCAGCCCCAGCATTTT	CASTSETGNQPQHF
.	few	TRBV29-1	TRBJ1-3	TGCAGCGTTGAGTGGCTGAACTCTGGAAACACCATATATTTT	CSVEWLNSGNTIYF
TRBD1	.	TRBV11-2	TRBJ1-5	TGTGCCAGCAGCTATCAGGGGGAGCAGCCCCAGCATTTT	CASSYQGEQPQHF
TRBD2	.	TRBV7-2	TRBJ2-7	TGTGCCAGCAGCTTTATGATAGGGCCAGGGAGGGTTCGCGAGCAGTACTTC	CASSFMIGPGRVREQYF
.	once	TRBV7-2	TRBJ2-4	TGTGCCAGCAGCTTATGGCCAGAAAGAGACATTCAGTACTTC	CASSLWPERDIQYF
.	.	TRBV3-1/TRBV3-2	TRBJ1-4	TGTGCCAGCAGCCAAGAAGCGGGTCTGGGGGTGAAACTGTTTTTT	CASSQEAGLGVKLFF
.	.	TRBV27	TRBJ1-6	TGTGCCAGCAGTTTGATGGGGAATTCACCCCTCCACTTT	CASSLMGNSPLHF
.	.	TRBV4-1	TRBJ2-1	TGCGCCAGCAGCCAACCCCTATTTACTCACAATGAGCAGTTCTTC	CASSQPLFTHNEQFF
.	.	TRBV7-2	TRBJ1-2	TGTGCCAGCAGCTTAGCGGGGGACCCGGCGTATGGCTACACCTTC	CASSLAGDPAYGYTF
.	.	TRBV28	TRBJ1-3	TGTGCCAGCATGCCCGGGGGGTCTGGAAACACCATATATTTT	CASMPGGSGNTIYF
TRBD2	once	TRBV11-2	TRBJ2-7	TGTGCCAGCAGCTTTACCGCTAGCGGGAGTGCCTACGAGCAGTACTTC	CASSFTASGSAYEQYF
TRBD1	once	TRBV7-8	TRBJ1-6	TGTGCCAGCAGCTTAGCGACAGGGCTCTTGGATTCACCCCTCCACTTT	CASSLATGLLDSPLHF
.	.	TRBV2	TRBJ1-3	TGTGCCAGCAGTGAGTCCCTTTATACTGGAAACACCATATATTTT	CASSESLYTGNTIYF
.	.	TRBV7-2	TRBJ2-3	TGTGCCAGCAGCTCCCAGGGGGGTCGGGTGGATACGCAGTATTTT	CASSSQGGRVDTQYF
TRBD2	few	TRBV11-3	TRBJ2-7	TGTGCCAGCAGCTTAGGAGGACTAGCGGATACCTACGAGCAGTACTTC	CASSLGGLADTYEQYF
TRBD1	.	TRBV6-6	TRBJ1-5	TGTGCCAGCAATGAAAACCAGGGGGGAAGGGAGCCCCAGCATTTT	CASNENQGGREPQHF
.	.	TRBV28	TRBJ1-2	TGTGCCAGCAGTTTTAAGGGATCCTATGGCTACACCTTC	CASSFKGSYGYTF
TRBD1	few	TRBV6-1	TRBJ1-2	TGTGCCAGCAGTGACGGGAGAGGGACAGAATATGGCTACACCTTC	CASSDGRGTEYGYTF
.	.	TRBV7-8	TRBJ1-1	TGTGCCAGCAGCTTGCGCAGGAACACTGAAGCTTTCTTT	CASSLRRNTEAFF
.	.	TRBV3-1/TRBV3-2	TRBJ2-2	TGTGCCAGCAGCCACGGCACCGGGGAGCTGTTTTTT	CASSHGTGELFF
TRBD2	.	TRBV10-3	TRBJ2-1	TGTGCCATCAGTGTGGCTAGCGGGGGAGACAATGAGCAGTTCTTC	CAISVASGGDNEQFF
.	.	TRBV25-1	TRBJ2-7	TGTGCCAGCAGTGATGGTAGGGGTGTCGACGAGCAGTACTTC	CASSDGRGVDEQYF
.	.	TRBV6-5	TRBJ1-1	TGTGCCAGCAGCGAGGCCTCTCCTAGCACTGAAGCTTTCTTT	CASSEASPSTEAFF
.	.	TRBV7-8	TRBJ1-4	TGTGCCAGCAGCCTTACCCAGGCCCTTGCAACTAATGAAAAACTGTTTTTT	CASSLTQALATNEKLFF
.	.	TRBV6-5	TRBJ1-1	TGTGCCAGCACCTCCCTGGGGGAAACTGAAGCTTTCTTT	CASTSLGETEAFF
.	.	TRBV20-1	TRBJ1-2	TGCAGTGCTAGTAAAAATAACTATGGCTACACCTTC	CSASKNNYGYTF
TRBD1	.	TRBV5-6	TRBJ1-2	TGTGCCAGCAAGGAGGGGGCCTATTATGGCTACACCTTC	CASKEGAYYGYTF
TRBD1	.	TRBV19	TRBJ1-1	TGTGCCAGTAGGCCGACAGGGGGCGGCACTGAAGCTTTCTTT	CASRPTGGGTEAFF
TRBD2	.	TRBV6-1	TRBJ2-2	TGTGCCAGCAGTGAAGTCTGGGCGGGAGGGCCGGAGCTGTTTTTT	CASSEVWAGGPELFF
.	.	TRBV4-3	TRBJ2-7	TGCGCCAGCAGCCAAGATTTATGGGCAGGCGAGCAGTACTTC	CASSQDLWAGEQYF
.	.	TRBV2	TRBJ1-1	TGTGCCAGCACTCAAGGGGGGGTCACTGAAGCTTTCTTT	CASTQGGVTEAFF
.	.	TRBV3-1/TRBV3-2	TRBJ2-7	TGTGCCAGCAGCTCCTGGCGTTCCTACGAGCAGTACTTC	CASSSWRSYEQYF
.	.	TRBV6-5	TRBJ1-2	TGTGCCAGCAGTTACCTCCTCAGGGCAAGTTGGTATGGCTACACCTTC	CASSYLLRASWYGYTF